Each of the 17 T cell receptor beta chains below was sequenced from the same sample in a study of Ad26.COV2.S vaccination and SARS-CoV-2 variants. Only in-frame clones appear in the TCRdb table, and some are missing; sequencing was by immunoSEQ multiplex PCR. Among roughly 700,000 clones listed, 70% to 90% were seen once. Treatment reported: 15 to 20 received Ad26.COV2.S at low or high dose, single or two shots; several received placebo; per-sample allocation not given. Specimens were obtained on day 63 following the first vaccine or placebo injection. The source was peripheral blood, collected in a trial of Ad26.COV2.S vaccine versus placebo. The receptor set was obtained from a person aged 18 to 59 who received the Ad26.COV2.S COVID-19 vaccine or a placebo.

V gene TRBV19 combines with J gene TRBJ2-4; D is unclear. This CDR3 comprises 15 residues. Per germline, CDR1 LNHDA and CDR2 SQIVND (reference sequence). Deletions cut 3 bases from V and 2 bases from J, with 11 bases between. The CDR3 spells CASSIQAASKNIQYF. The CDR3 coding sequence is TGTGCCAGTAGTATTCAGGCGGCTTCCAAAAACATTCAGTACTTC.

V is TRBV6-6 and J is TRBJ2-1, with unresolved D. The V end lost 6 bases, the J end lost 5 bases, and 8 bases lay between the germline ends. Germline V gene data show CDR1 as MNHNY and CDR2 as SVGAGI (reference sequence). The CDR3 is 12 amino acids. The CDR3 nucleotides read TGTGCCAGCAGACCCGCCGACAATGAGCAGTTCTTC. It codes for CASRPADNEQFF.

V is TRBV5-1 and J is TRBJ2-5; D is tentatively TRBD1 or TRBD2 (6 bases each). The CDR3 runs 13 residues. V was trimmed by 4 bases and J by 5 bases, leaving 12 bases between them. The germline V gene has CDR1 SGHRS and CDR2 YFSETQ. The CDR3 region has the DNA TGCGCCAGCAGCAACAGGGCGGGGGAGACCCAGTACTTC. Its translation: CASSNRAGETQYF.

The genes are TRBV19 and TRBJ2-5; tentative D call: TRBD2 (6 bases). This CDR3 comprises 15 residues. With 1 base removed from V and 5 bases from J, the gap between germline ends came to 14 bases. Germline CDR1 LNHDA, CDR2 SQIVND (reference sequence). The CDR3 region has the DNA TGTGCCAGTAGTATAGGCGGGGACCCTCGGGAGACCCAGTACTTC. Its protein product is CASSIGGDPRETQYF. The full variable domain, its missing parts supplied by reference TRBV19 and TRBJ2-5, is DGGITQSPKYLFRKEGQNVTLSCEQNLNHDAMYWYRQDPGQGLRLIYYSQIVNDFQKGDIAEGYSVSREKKESFPLTVTSAQKNPTAFYLCASSIGGDPRETQYFGPGTRLLVL.

This clone was seen just once. The gene calls are TRBV12-3 or TRBV12-4 and TRBJ1-1, with D unclear. The CDR3 has 13 residues. V lost 5 bases and J 1 base, leaving 8 bases between the germline ends. CDR3 bases: TGTGCCAGCAGTAAGGCGACGAACACTGAAGCTTTCTTT. It codes for CASSKATNTEAFF.

A single count supports this clone. The chain has TRBV5-5 and TRBJ2-3, with D unclear. In germline, CDR1 is SGHKS, CDR2 YYEKEE (reference sequence). V dropped 5 bases and J dropped 4 bases, with 8 bases sitting between them. The CDR3 is made up of 12 amino acids. The CDR3 protein is CASSPFADTQYF. CDR3 in DNA: TGTGCCAGCAGTCCCTTCGCAGATACGCAGTATTTT.

The chain has TRBV7-6 and TRBJ2-7; 9 nucleotides align to TRBD1. After removal of 3 bases from V and 6 bases from J, the junction contained 3 bases not matched to a gene. Per the germline V gene, CDR1 is SGHVS and CDR2 is FNYEAQ. This CDR3 is built from 13 residues. The CDR3 loop is CASSLTGGVEQYF. In DNA, the CDR3 is TGTGCCAGCAGCTTGACAGGGGGGGTCGAGCAGTACTTC.

V usage is TRBV3-1 (or the pseudogene TRBV3-2) and J usage is TRBJ1-2; tentatively, D is TRBD1 (5 bases). The germline CDR1 and CDR2 sequences are LGHDT and YNNKEL (reference sequence). The CDR3 has 15 residues. Between the trimmed V and J ends, which lost 0 bases and 5 bases, there was a span of 13 bases. CDR3 in amino acids: CASSQDPAQAYGYTF. The CDR3 bases are TGTGCCAGCAGCCAAGACCCGGCACAGGCGTATGGCTACACCTTC.

The chain recombines TRBV7-9 with TRBJ1-1; 9 positions match TRBD1. CDR1 and CDR2 from the germline V gene are SEHNR and FQNEAQ (reference sequence). V lost 3 bases to trimming and J lost 5 bases; unmatched junction nucleotides: 4. The CDR3 consists of 14 residues. The CDR3 DNA reads TGTGCCAGCAGCTTCCCGACAGGGGGGACTGAAGCTTTCTTT. Protein sequence: CASSFPTGGTEAFF.

The sample holds one count of this clone. The chain employs TRBV5-4 and TRBJ2-7; D remains unclear. Germline V gene data show CDR1 as SGHNT and CDR2 as YYREEE (reference sequence). The CDR3 runs 13 residues. Trimming took 0 bases from V and 5 from J, leaving 9 bases between them. CDR3 nucleotides: TGTGCCAGCAGCTTGGAGGTCAGAGACGAGCAGTACTTC. It specifies CASSLEVRDEQYF.

The rearrangement links TRBV7-6 to TRBJ2-1; 9 bases map to TRBD2. Trimming cost V 0 bases and J 8 bases; bases outside gene matches: 8. CDR1 is SGHVS, CDR2 FNYEAQ, per germline. The CDR3 length is 16 residues. CDR3 region: CASSLAAGGPSDEQFF. In DNA, the CDR3 is TGTGCCAGCAGCTTAGCCGCGGGGGGGCCTAGCGATGAGCAGTTCTTC.

This CDR3 reads CASSLRSGRETQYF. The CDR3 DNA reads TGTGCCAGCAGCTTACGTTCAGGGAGAGAGACCCAGTACTTC. The gene calls are TRBV7-9 and TRBJ2-5, with D perhaps matching TRBD1 or TRBD2 (5 bases each). CDR1 is SEHNR, CDR2 FQNEAQ, per germline (reference sequence). The V and J ends lost 2 bases and 4 bases respectively, with 11 bases between them. The CDR3 contains 14 residues.

This rearrangement joins TRBV19 to TRBJ1-5; TRBD1 aligns across 8 bases. V lost 5 bases, J lost 0 bases, and 6 bases stayed unmatched. Germline CDR1 reads LNHDA; CDR2 reads SQIVND (reference sequence). This CDR3 spans 16 amino acids. The chain's CDR3 is CASSAYRGDSNQPQHF. The CDR3 region has the DNA TGTGCCAGTAGTGCCTACAGGGGGGATAGCAATCAGCCCCAGCATTTT.

In its sample, this clone was seen once. V and J are TRBV27 and TRBJ1-2; TRBD1 matches 9 bases. The germline V gene has CDR1 MNHEY and CDR2 SMNVEV (reference sequence). V lost 7 bases and J lost 4; bases outside the gene matches: 7. The CDR3 is made up of 14 amino acids. CDR3 in amino acids: CASKRGTGPYGYTF. Here the CDR3 DNA reads TGTGCCAGCAAGAGGGGGACAGGGCCCTATGGCTACACCTTC.

The rearrangement links TRBV16 to TRBJ2-2; D is perhaps TRBD1 or TRBD2 (5 bases each). The germline V and J ends were trimmed by 0 bases and 4 bases, with 12 bases remaining between them. From germline, CDR1 is KGHSY and CDR2 FQNENV. This CDR3 is 16 amino acids long. DNA of the CDR3: TGTGCCAGCAGCCAATCTGGGGGATTCGGCACCGGGGAGCTGTTTTTT. It is translated as CASSQSGGFGTGELFF.

This chain joins TRBV10-3 and TRBJ1-5; a possible D gene is TRBD1 (5 bases). The V end was cut by 6 bases, the J end by 4 bases, with 10 bases between. The CDR3 is 13 amino acids. The germline gives CDR1 ENHRY, CDR2 SYGVKD. CDR3 sequence (DNA): TGTGCCATCAGGAGGGACGGGAATCAGCCCCAGCATTTT. This codes for CAIRRDGNQPQHF.

V usage is TRBV5-1 and J usage is TRBJ2-1; the D is unclear. CDR1 SGHRS and CDR2 YFSETQ come from the germline V gene. This CDR3 has 13 residues. Deletions cut 0 bases from V and 6 bases from J, with 7 bases between. CDR3 in amino acids: CASSLDKPNEQFF. Here the CDR3 DNA reads TGCGCCAGCAGCTTGGACAAACCCAATGAGCAGTTCTTC.